The present T cell receptor (beta chain) was sequenced within a study of blood T cell repertoires in COVID-19. TCRdb's copy holds only in-frame clones and misses some; the assay was immunoSEQ multiplex PCR. The sample comprises 52,000 or so clones, roughly 79% of which are singletons, and 11% to 15% rests with the top ten. The sequence was obtained from a human donor in a cohort sampled during active COVID-19. Specimen: peripheral blood.

The CDR3 here is CASSLRDQGGEIQYF. DNA of the CDR3: TGCGCCAGCAGCTTGCGGGATCAGGGAGGAGAGATTCAGTACTTC. This rearrangement joins TRBV5-1 to TRBJ2-4, with a weak D call TRBD2 (6 bases). The CDR3 is made up of 15 amino acids. V was trimmed by 1 base and J by 10 bases, leaving 18 bases between them. CDR1 is SGHRS, CDR2 YFSETQ, per germline.